This T cell receptor (beta chain) was found in a study of cytomegalovirus exposure and HLA in healthy donors. Study-level points and caveats: One cluster of highly shared sequence variants probably arose as a sequencing artifact. The study flagged around 150 TCR beta chains as cytomegalovirus-associated. Later analysis demonstrated an association between a missense DCLRE1C variant and TCR beta V- and J-gene trimming.

Remarks on this clone: What it binds is not known.

This CDR3 has 16 residues. Trimming cost V 6 bases and J 1 base, with 16 bases left between them. CDR1 is SGHNT and CDR2 is YENEEA in the germline V gene. Use of 60 Vbeta and 13 Jbeta primers characterized the PCR. Sequenced by immunoSEQ multiplex PCR; TCRdb stores in-frame clones only, minus some. The sample yields about 150,000 clones, approximately 80% seen once. This receptor was obtained from a woman in her thirties or forties in good health and CMV-seropositive. The specimen sequenced was PBMCs. The rearrangement links TRBV11-3 to TRBJ1-3, with a weak D call TRBD1 (5 bases). The CDR3 nucleotides are TGTGCCAGCAGGAAGGGGCTCCTGGAATCTGGAAACACCATATATTTT. It translates to CASRKGLLESGNTIYF.